A selection of T cell receptor beta chains follows, all from one sample in a study of T cells in localized non-small cell lung cancer. Produced via immunoSEQ multiplex PCR; TCRdb's table is partial and in-frame only. The sample carries about 16,000 clones, roughly 81% recorded once. The sample in question was peripheral blood, obtained before any cancer treatment. The receptors originated from a male donor aged 60 or over with stage I lung adenocarcinoma. CDR3s include the opening cysteine and the closing phenylalanine or tryptophan. The D gene is left open where the match is weak. Not every row has a clone size; where given, it reads once, few, many or a size class.

D gene | clone size | J gene | V gene | CDR3 protein | CDR3 DNA
- | - | TRBJ2-1 | TRBV6-1 | CASNYREGEQFF | TGTGCCAGCAACTACAGGGAGGGTGAGCAGTTCTTC
- | - | TRBJ1-5 | TRBV2 | CASSELYSNQPQHF | TGTGCCAGCAGTGAACTTTATAGCAATCAGCCCCAGCATTTT
TRBD1 | few | TRBJ1-3 | TRBV19 | CATSGQGRDTIYF | TGTGCCACCTCTGGACAGGGGCGAGACACCATATATTTT
TRBD1 | once | TRBJ2-7 | TRBV19 | CASSVGQGVYEQYF | TGTGCCAGTAGTGTCGGACAGGGGGTCTACGAGCAGTACTTC
TRBD1 | - | TRBJ2-2 | TRBV7-2 | CASSLRPRTGETGELFF | TGTGCCAGCAGCTTGCGCCCCCGGACAGGGGAGACCGGGGAGCTGTTTTTT
TRBD1 | - | TRBJ1-3 | TRBV19 | CASMDRGRNTIYF | TGTGCCAGTATGGACAGGGGCAGAAACACCATATATTTT
- | - | TRBJ2-5 | TRBV9 | CASSVGGAGETQYF | TGTGCCAGCAGCGTAGGAGGGGCAGGGGAGACCCAGTACTTC
- | - | TRBJ2-7 | TRBV27 | CASSASGLPLSYEQYF | TGTGCCAGCAGTGCCAGCGGACTCCCCCTCTCCTACGAGCAGTACTTC
- | - | TRBJ1-1 | TRBV7-9 | CASSFFGGMNTEAFF | TGTGCCAGCAGCTTTTTCGGGGGGATGAACACTGAAGCTTTCTTT
- | - | TRBJ1-2 | TRBV20-1 | CSAENYGYTF | TGCAGTGCTGAAAACTATGGCTACACCTTC
TRBD1 | - | TRBJ2-5 | TRBV6-5 | CASSFNIGQGMETQYF | TGTGCCAGCAGTTTTAATATTGGACAGGGGATGGAGACCCAGTACTTC
- | - | TRBJ2-1 | TRBV7-3 | CASSLGGKNNYNEQFF | TGTGCCAGCAGCTTAGGAGGGAAAAATAACTACAATGAGCAGTTCTTC
- | - | TRBJ2-3 | TRBV30 | CAWEVGTDTQYF | TGTGCCTGGGAGGTGGGCACAGATACGCAGTATTTT
- | - | TRBJ2-1 | TRBV6-6 | CASSYLGARDNGVF | TGTGCCAGCAGTTACTTGGGAGCCCGGGATAATGGGGTCTTC
- | few | TRBJ2-1 | TRBV2 | CASSEARISNEQFF | TGTGCCAGCAGTGAAGCGAGGATCTCCAATGAGCAGTTCTTC
- | - | TRBJ1-2 | TRBV7-2 | CASSLVGDPGYGYTF | TGTGCCAGCAGCTTAGTGGGGGACCCGGGCTATGGCTACACCTTC
- | - | TRBJ1-1 | TRBV6-5 | CASRQGTTTEAFF | TGTGCCAGCAGACAGGGAACTACCACTGAAGCTTTCTTT
- | - | TRBJ2-2 | TRBV27 | CASSFGRSGSRELFF | TGTGCCAGCAGTTTCGGGCGGTCTGGGAGCAGGGAGCTGTTTTTT
TRBD1 | - | TRBJ2-5 | TRBV19 | CASRATGVETQYF | TGTGCCAGTAGGGCCACAGGGGTAGAGACCCAGTACTTC
- | - | TRBJ1-6 | TRBV15 | CATSRDKGGAGSPLHF | TGTGCCACCAGCAGAGATAAGGGGGGGGCCGGTTCACCCCTCCACTTT
TRBD1 | few | TRBJ2-5 | TRBV14 | CASSFGTGKETQYF | TGTGCCAGCAGCTTCGGGACAGGGAAAGAGACCCAGTACTTC
- | few | TRBJ2-7 | TRBV19 | CASSPLLHLGQYF | TGTGCCAGTAGTCCACTCCTCCATCTCGGGCAGTACTTC
- | - | TRBJ1-5 | TRBV4-2 | CASSQGTLWDQPQHF | TGTGCCAGCAGCCAGGGGACACTATGGGATCAGCCCCAGCATTTT
TRBD2 | - | TRBJ2-3 | TRBV19 | CATSSGSGTDTQYF | TGTGCCACTAGTAGCGGGAGTGGTACAGATACGCAGTATTTT
TRBD1 | - | TRBJ1-2 | TRBV5-1 | CASSLAGDSPYYGYTF | TGCGCCAGCAGCTTGGCAGGGGACAGCCCATACTATGGCTACACCTTC
- | - | TRBJ2-2 | TRBV4-3 | CASSPHTLSNTGELFF | TGCGCCAGCAGCCCGCACACCCTTTCGAACACCGGGGAGCTGTTTTTT
- | - | TRBJ2-3 | TRBV7-7 | CASSPDGGATDTQYF | TGTGCTAGCAGCCCCGACGGTGGGGCCACAGATACGCAGTATTTT
- | once | TRBJ2-7 | TRBV7-9 | CASSLSGQAKREQYF | TGTGCCAGCAGCTTATCGGGGCAGGCTAAGCGCGAGCAGTACTTC
- | - | TRBJ2-3 | TRBV14 | CASRPRGADTQYF | TGTGCCAGCAGACCGCGAGGGGCAGATACGCAGTATTTT
TRBD1 | once | TRBJ1-4 | TRBV5-1 | CASSPDRGGEKLFF | TGCGCCAGCAGCCCGGACAGGGGTGGAGAAAAACTGTTTTTT
- | - | TRBJ2-3 | TRBV29-1 | CSVVGGAHGGTDTQYF | TGCAGCGTTGTAGGTGGGGCCCACGGTGGCACAGATACGCAGTATTTT
- | - | TRBJ1-1 | TRBV5-1 | CASSLATGTEAFF | TGCGCCAGCAGCTTGGCGACGGGGACTGAAGCTTTCTTT
- | - | TRBJ1-2 | TRBV11-2 | CASSLGHTYTF | TGTGCCAGCAGCCTCGGACATACTTACACCTTC
- | - | TRBJ2-6 | TRBV5-4 | CASSPRVGRYSGANVLTF | TGTGCCAGCAGCCCCCGTGTTGGGCGGTACTCTGGGGCCAACGTCCTGACTTTC
TRBD1 | - | TRBJ2-5 | TRBV7-8 | CASSSDREATQYF | TGTGCCAGCAGCTCAGACAGGGAAGCGACCCAGTACTTC
- | - | TRBJ1-6 | TRBV5-6 | CASSAPGVYNSPLHF | TGTGCCAGCAGTGCCCCCGGGGTTTATAATTCACCCCTCCACTTT
TRBD1 | - | TRBJ1-4 | TRBV10-3 | CASGDRDEKLFF | TGTGCCTCAGGGGACAGGGACGAAAAACTGTTTTTT
- | - | TRBJ1-2 | TRBV27 | CASGSHRSLNYGYTF | TGTGCCAGCGGCTCCCACAGGAGCCTTAACTATGGCTACACCTTC
- | - | TRBJ1-2 | TRBV5-4 | CASSLPGAYGYTF | TGTGCCAGCAGCCTTCCGGGGGCCTATGGCTACACCTTC
TRBD2 | - | TRBJ2-1 | TRBV29-1 | CSTGGVYNEQFF | TGCAGCACCGGGGGGGTCTACAATGAGCAGTTCTTC
- | - | TRBJ2-3 | TRBV28 | CASRPTTSRTADTQYF | TGTGCCAGCAGGCCCACCACTAGTCGCACAGCAGATACGCAGTATTTT
- | - | TRBJ2-6 | TRBV10-3 | CAISESTAGANVLTF | TGTGCCATCAGTGAGTCGACAGCTGGGGCCAACGTCCTGACTTTC
- | - | TRBJ2-5 | TRBV28 | CASSFDRRGRETQYF | TGTGCCAGCAGTTTTGATCGCAGGGGCAGAGAGACCCAGTACTTC
TRBD1 | - | TRBJ1-1 | TRBV10-3 | CAISSDRDAFF | TGTGCCATCAGCTCGGACAGGGACGCTTTCTTT
- | - | TRBJ2-7 | TRBV6-5 | CASGDYEQYF | TGTGCCAGCGGCGACTACGAGCAGTACTTC